This T cell receptor (beta chain) was profiled in a study of T cell responses to AZD1222 COVID-19 vaccine. General study points: Females made up more of the donors, who were largely white British, and clonal diversity may have come out too low.

Assay used: immunoSEQ multiplex PCR; TCRdb lists only in-frame clones, some missing. This table holds around 120,000 clones, roughly 90% found once. With regard to this clone: Its antigen is still unknown.

Germline V gene sequence: CDR1 MNHEY, CDR2 SVGAGI. The junction had 9 bases not matched to a gene; V was cut back by 5 bases and J by 8 bases. This CDR3 spans 14 amino acids. The sample consisted of peripheral blood, taken on day 0 of AZD1222 vaccination. This receptor was identified in an adult in good health. The V call is TRBV6-5, the J call TRBJ1-2, with 9 bases lining up with TRBD1. This CDR3 reads CASSKQGARPGYTF. CDR3 nucleotides: TGTGCCAGCAGTAAACAGGGGGCGCGGCCCGGCTACACCTTC.